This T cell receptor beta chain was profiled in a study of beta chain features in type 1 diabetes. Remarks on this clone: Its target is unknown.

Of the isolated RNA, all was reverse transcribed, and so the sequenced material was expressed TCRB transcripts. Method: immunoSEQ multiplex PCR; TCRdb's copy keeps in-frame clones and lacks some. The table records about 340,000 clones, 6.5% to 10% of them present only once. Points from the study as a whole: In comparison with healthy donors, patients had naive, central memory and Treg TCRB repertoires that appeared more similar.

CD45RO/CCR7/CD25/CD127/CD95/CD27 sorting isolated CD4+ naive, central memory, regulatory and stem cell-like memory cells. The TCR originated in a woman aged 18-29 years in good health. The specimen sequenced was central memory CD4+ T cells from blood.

The CDR3 spells CASGTVDNQPQHF. The CDR3 DNA follows: TGTGCCAGCGGTACAGTGGACAATCAGCCCCAGCATTTT. The chain has TRBV6-1 and TRBJ1-5, with no clear D. Trimming shortened V by 8 bases and J by 3 bases, and 11 bases separated the two germline ends. The CDR3 is 13 amino acids. From germline, CDR1 is MNHNS and CDR2 SASEGT.